This TCR beta chain stems from a study of cytomegalovirus exposure and HLA in healthy donors (TCRdb year 2017). About the investigation overall: In an earlier analysis of about 560 of the donors, approximately 260 Gb of sequence data and 120 million or so unique TCR beta sequences from some 170 million T cells were reported. An early release covering roughly 600 HLA-typed donors comprised about 300 gigabases of sequencing data and about 90 million unique TCR sequences. Of the roughly 400 genotyped donors, 81% were placed in the genetic ancestry cluster associated with self-reported Caucasian donors. The study was designed to test whether signatures of past pathogen exposure could be identified by cataloging public T cell receptors. The study profiled the T cell repertoires of 550 to 700 subjects by immunosequencing and related them to cytomegalovirus serostatus. Along with the approximately 620-subject first cohort, a separate validation cohort of about 110 different subjects was used. To predict cytomegalovirus infection status, the study combined high-throughput TCR immunosequencing, statistical association of individual TCRs with disease status, and machine learning. In a later analysis, previously published TCR beta repertoires from 600 to 850 donors were re-analyzed and high-resolution HLA genotyping was added so that TCR occurrence patterns could be studied. Rather than drawing on any new phenotypic data, the later analysis identified candidate immune exposures from TCR beta sequences and the way those sequences occurred across donors. To decide whether each TCR beta V gene segment behaved as functional or pseudogenic, an earlier analysis of some 540 of the donors relied on high-throughput TCR beta sequencing. Donor age, sex, ethnicity and CMV serostatus were compiled alongside the repertoire data. Genome-wide SNP genotypes for about three fifths of the 666 donors were used in a later genetic analysis, which treated that subset as a discovery cohort. Every repertoire in the discovery cohort had been generated on one and the same sequencing platform. HLA typing included class I and class II loci at four-digit resolution. Typing coverage varied by locus: roughly 620-640 donors for A, B, C, DRB1 and DQB1; more than 500 for DQA1; more than 600 for DPA1; approximately 450 for DPB1. About 5 DR-DQ haplotypes were handled as single units for association and clustering, since linkage in the cohort was strong. Among roughly 400 genotyped donors of the cohort, an average of about 240,000 unique TCR beta nucleotide sequences were sequenced per donor, around 20% of them non-productive. Study-wide findings and limitations: The earlier analysis of approximately 590 of the donors excluded around 17 rarely observed V segments, including chromosome 9 orphons, because counts were too low. A cluster of highly shared sequence variants was judged likely to represent a technical artifact of the sequencing pipeline. A few of the identified cytomegalovirus-associated TCR beta chains were confirmed in vitro to be specific for cytomegalovirus antigens. In a later analysis, the rate of TCR association differed among HLA loci, with DRB1 alleles having the most associated TCRs and HLA-C alleles having the fewest. A further reported finding was that TCR beta sequences accurately predicted the HLA-A and HLA-B alleles for most subjects in the first cohort. V-gene and J-gene trimming of TCR beta chains was associated with a missense DCLRE1C variant in a later genetic analysis, and the association was replicated in an independent cohort. According to a later genetic analysis, donors in an Asian-associated ancestry cluster had fewer N-insertions in productive TCRs than the approximately 710-donor mean. Cytomegalovirus status was reported to be diagnosed by the classifier with high specificity and sensitivity in both the original and validation cohorts. It was suggested by the authors that the approach could potentially be generalized to other disease states and immunological phenotypes. In a later analysis, several top co-occurrence clusters were reported to appear linked to parvovirus B19, influenza, CMV and Epstein-Barr virus. In a later analysis, HLA-associated TCR beta chains were found to be more clonally expanded and to have lower generation probabilities than equally common non-associated chains. When HLA alleles, especially DR and DQ, strongly co-occurred, attributing TCR associations to individual alleles was difficult. Linkage disequilibrium might explain the correlated functional status among segregating V segments, but an unknown experimental factor could not be ruled out. For the cohort, immune exposure information was limited to CMV serostatus. Roughly uniform sequencing depth across donors was assumed in presence/absence analyses, although this assumption may not hold. This cohort had only TCR beta chains sequenced, and the lack of alpha or paired-chain data limited which features could be detected. HLA typing was unavailable for some donors at each locus, so association tests used only the typed subset. Most CMV-associated TCR beta chains appeared to be HLA-restricted in a later analysis, and the HLA associations seemed to be driven largely by CMV exposure. Most TCR sequences were seen in very few donors, while some public TCRs were found in many individuals. In the study, about 150 TCR beta chains were listed as associated with cytomegalovirus. Some IMGT-functional V segments, including TRBV6-2 and TRBV6-3, could not be distinguished by the 87-base-pair reads and were therefore excluded. Broadly in line with IMGT annotations, most TCR beta V segments showed up in productive rearrangements about 90% or about 30% of the time in an earlier analysis of around 600 of the donors. A later analysis associated around 16,000 TCR beta sequences with specific HLA alleles at a false discovery rate of 0.05.

The library came from the immunoSEQ multiplex PCR assay. The multiplex PCR relied on a mix of 60 forward primers for TCR Vbeta segments and 13 reverse primers for TCR Jbeta segments. The CDR3 region of rearranged TCR beta genes was amplified from genomic DNA with a multiplex PCR assay. The Illumina HiSeq System was used to sequence the amplified TCR beta libraries as 87-base-pair reads. The source study handled its data this way. A later analysis tallied approximately 87 million unique TCR beta chains across the 660 or so repertoires, and some 12 million of those chains were shared by two or more donors. A nearest-neighbor algorithm error-corrected the raw reads and collapsed the reads into unique sequences, merging closely related sequences to remove PCR and sequencing errors. To assign V, D and J gene segments, CDR3 sequences were aligned to IMGT reference sequences. Each retained sequence needed at least a six-nucleotide match to both a V gene segment and a J gene segment. Rearrangements were classified as productive when the CDR3 lacked stop codons and remained in frame with V and J, and all other rearrangements were classified as non-productive. Following IMGT convention, CDR3 was defined as the stretch from the second conserved V-encoded cysteine to the conserved J-encoded phenylalanine. Sequences without an unambiguous match to a single V gene segment were excluded from the earlier analysis of 587 of the donors. In an earlier analysis of approximately 560 of the donors, a V segment was called functional when productive rearrangements were above 56.7%, and segregating when the standard deviation between donors exceeded 5%. To diagnose cytomegalovirus status from the catalog of TCR beta chain sequences, a statistical classification framework was built. In a later analysis, TCR nucleotide sequences were compared against IMGT/GENE-DB human TR gene sequences so that V and J genes could be assigned. A later analysis assigned CDR3 sequences and most-parsimonious VDJ recombination scenarios with the TCRdist pipeline. In a later analysis, each TCR beta chain was defined by its CDR3 amino acid sequence together with its V-gene family, and reads without a unique V-gene family were excluded. A later analysis removed roughly 590 highly shared, low-generation-probability nucleotide sequences to deal with suspected cross-contamination and a sequencing artifact. In a later analysis, a clonal expansion index for each public chain was calculated from normalized within-repertoire ranks of inferred template counts. Generation probabilities in a later analysis came from a VDJ recombination model fitted to out-of-frame rearrangements, and those results were checked against IGoR. In a later analysis, hypergeometric tests were used to score TCR-TCR, TCR-HLA and TCR-CMV co-occurrence, with a repertoire-size bias correction applied to TCR pairs. In a later analysis, false discovery rates were estimated by permuting HLA or CMV assignments 20 times. In a later analysis, co-occurring TCRs were grouped with DBSCAN, and TCRdist sequence similarity was added when clustering was performed within HLA-allele-positive subsets. For co-occurrence clustering, repertoires with fewer than 30,000 or more than 120,000 public chains were excluded, along with 5 or 6 repertoires with anomalous nucleotide sharing. TCRdb obtained this table from immuneACCESS and retained in-frame rearrangements with V and J assigned. These tables miss some clones; where compared with another copy, unresolved V genes account for less than half of the shortfall, and the remainder is unexplained. From that table come the V and J calls and clone size; the DNA was used to work out D and trimming. This sample has more than 90,000 clones in its table, and less than 85% of those were observed once. The top ten clonotypes cover 16% of the sample.

Trimming removed 4 bases from V and 6 bases from J, leaving 13 bases between the germline ends. The germline V gene specifies SQVTM as CDR1 and ANQGSEA as CDR2. The CDR3 covers 12 residues, taking in both the cysteine and the phenylalanine. The read is trimmed to its CDR3 DNA, 36 bases read in frame from base 1. In total, approximately 690 healthy bone marrow donors made up the cohort. Cohort members were all nominally healthy when sampled, although unrecorded immune exposures were likely present. The donor tested CMV seropositive, placing the donor among the 250 to 350 seropositive members of the cohort. A peripheral blood sample was provided by each donor, and peripheral blood mononuclear cells were used for TCR beta sequencing. The Qiagen DNeasy Blood Extraction Kit was used to extract genomic DNA from the blood cell samples. This clone was seen more than once but under ten times. There is no known antigen for this receptor. Per-nucleotide qualities are absent, and no much larger clonotype sits a single base away.

The V and J genes are TRBV29-1 and TRBJ2-7; the D gene is perhaps TRBD2, on 6 matching bases. The sequenced sample was PBMCs. The sequence derives from a man aged 45 to 65 in good health and CMV-seropositive. In nucleotides, the sequence is TGCAGCGTTGGCGGGACGGGACTCGAGCAGTACTTC. Its product reads: CSVGGTGLEQYF.